Listed here is a single T cell receptor (beta chain). Trimming took 1 base from V and 8 from J, leaving 14 bases between them. This CDR3 is built from 14 residues. CDR1 and CDR2 (germline): LNHNV, YYDKDF (reference sequence). The source of the sample is a study of CD8+ T cells in alopecia areata. Overall study context: Each of the treated patients was given oral tofacitinib, 5 to 10 mg twice daily, for moderate-to-severe alopecia areata.

Alopecia areata patients provided lesional scalp punch biopsies and peripheral blood, both collected for the study. RNA was extracted and reverse transcribed into cDNA as the sequencing template. This table comes from immunoSEQ multiplex PCR, and its TCRdb copy is limited to in-frame clones, with some not included. Of hundreds of thousands of clones listed, 67% are singletons. Material: CD4+ T cells sorted from blood, obtained at week 0. The chain carries TRBV15 and TRBJ1-2; D remains ambiguous. This TCR was recovered from a human donor with alopecia areata. The CDR3 loop reads CATSRAGSTGGYTF. CDR3 in DNA: TGTGCCACCAGCAGAGCGGGAAGCACGGGCGGCTACACCTTC.